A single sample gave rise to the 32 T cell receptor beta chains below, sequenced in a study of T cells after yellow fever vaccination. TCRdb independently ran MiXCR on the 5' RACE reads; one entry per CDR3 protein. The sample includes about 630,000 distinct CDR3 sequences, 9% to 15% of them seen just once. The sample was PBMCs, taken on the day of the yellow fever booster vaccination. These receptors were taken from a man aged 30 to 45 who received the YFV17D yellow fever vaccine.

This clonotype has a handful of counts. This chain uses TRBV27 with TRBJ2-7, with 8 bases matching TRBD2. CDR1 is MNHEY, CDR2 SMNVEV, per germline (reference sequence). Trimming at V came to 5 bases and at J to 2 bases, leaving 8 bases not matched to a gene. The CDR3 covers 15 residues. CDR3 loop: CASSPRGGLAYEQYF. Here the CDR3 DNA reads TGTGCCAGCAGTCCCCGGGGGGGTTTGGCCTACGAGCAGTACTTC.

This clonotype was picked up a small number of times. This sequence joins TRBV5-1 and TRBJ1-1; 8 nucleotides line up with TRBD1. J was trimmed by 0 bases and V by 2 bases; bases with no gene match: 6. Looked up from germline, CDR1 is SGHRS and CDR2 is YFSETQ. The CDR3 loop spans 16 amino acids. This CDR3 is CASSLGQGGMNTEAFF. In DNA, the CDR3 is TGCGCCAGCAGCTTAGGACAGGGTGGCATGAACACTGAAGCTTTCTTT. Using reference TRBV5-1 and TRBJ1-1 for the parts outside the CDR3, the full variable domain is KAGVTQTPRYLIKTRGQQVTLSCSPISGHRSVSWYQQTPGQGLQFLFEYFSETQRNKGNFPGRFSGRQFSNSRSEMNVSTLELGDSALYLCASSLGQGGMNTEAFFGQGTRLTVV.

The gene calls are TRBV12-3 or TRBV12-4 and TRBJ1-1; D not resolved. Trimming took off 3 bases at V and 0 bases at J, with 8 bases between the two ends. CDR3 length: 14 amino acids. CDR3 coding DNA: TGTGCCAGCAGTTTTGAGCGTATGAACACTGAAGCTTTCTTT. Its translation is CASSFERMNTEAFF.

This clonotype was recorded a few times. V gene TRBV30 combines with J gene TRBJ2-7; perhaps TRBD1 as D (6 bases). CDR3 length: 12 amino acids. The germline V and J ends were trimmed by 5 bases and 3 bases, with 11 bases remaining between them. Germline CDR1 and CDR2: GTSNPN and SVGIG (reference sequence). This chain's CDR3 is CAWDQQGYEQYF. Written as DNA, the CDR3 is TGTGCCTGGGACCAACAGGGCTACGAGCAGTACTTC.

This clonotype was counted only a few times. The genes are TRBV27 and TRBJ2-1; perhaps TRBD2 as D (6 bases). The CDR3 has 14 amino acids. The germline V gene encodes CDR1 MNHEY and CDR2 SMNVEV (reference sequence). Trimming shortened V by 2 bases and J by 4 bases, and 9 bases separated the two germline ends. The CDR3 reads CASSLGGMYNEQFF. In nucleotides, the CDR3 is TGTGCCAGCAGTTTAGGGGGGATGTACAATGAGCAGTTCTTC.

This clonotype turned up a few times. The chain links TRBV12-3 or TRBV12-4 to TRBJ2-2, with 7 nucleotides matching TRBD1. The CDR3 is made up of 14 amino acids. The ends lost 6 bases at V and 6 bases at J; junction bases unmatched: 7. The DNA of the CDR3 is TGTGCCAGCAGGACCGGGACAGCGGCCGGGGAGCTGTTTTTT. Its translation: CASRTGTAAGELFF.

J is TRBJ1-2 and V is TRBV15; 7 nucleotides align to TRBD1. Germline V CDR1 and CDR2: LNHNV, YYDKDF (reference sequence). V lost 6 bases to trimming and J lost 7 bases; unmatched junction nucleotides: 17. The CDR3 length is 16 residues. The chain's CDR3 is CATSVRGGGEVGGYTF. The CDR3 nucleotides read TGTGCCACCAGTGTTAGGGGAGGGGGCGAGGTCGGTGGCTACACCTTC. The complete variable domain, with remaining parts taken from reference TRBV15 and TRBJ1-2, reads DAMVIQNPRYQVTQFGKPVTLSCSQTLNHNVMYWYQQKSSQAPKLLFHYYDKDFNNEADTPDNFQSRRPNTSFCFLDIRSPGLGDTAMYLCATSVRGGGEVGGYTFGSGTRLTVV.

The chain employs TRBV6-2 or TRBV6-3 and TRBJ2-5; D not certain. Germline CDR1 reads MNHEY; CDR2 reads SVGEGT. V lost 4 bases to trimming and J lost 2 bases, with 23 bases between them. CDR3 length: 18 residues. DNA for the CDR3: TGTGCCAGCAGTTTCAGCCTGTATGTAAACAGCCTTCAAGAGACCCAGTACTTC. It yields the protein CASSFSLYVNSLQETQYF.

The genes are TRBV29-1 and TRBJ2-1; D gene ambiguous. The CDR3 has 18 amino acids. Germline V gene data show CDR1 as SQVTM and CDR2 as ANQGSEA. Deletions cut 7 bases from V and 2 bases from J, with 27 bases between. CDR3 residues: CSARNDDSRYFTYNEQFF. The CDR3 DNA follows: TGCAGCGCCCGCAATGACGACTCGCGTTACTTTACCTACAATGAGCAGTTCTTC.

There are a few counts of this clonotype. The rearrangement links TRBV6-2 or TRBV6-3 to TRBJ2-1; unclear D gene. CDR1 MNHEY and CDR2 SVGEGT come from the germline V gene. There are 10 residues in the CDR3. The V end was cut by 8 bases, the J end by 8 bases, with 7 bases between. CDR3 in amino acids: CASGPYEQFF. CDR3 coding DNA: TGTGCCAGCGGCCCCTATGAGCAGTTCTTC.

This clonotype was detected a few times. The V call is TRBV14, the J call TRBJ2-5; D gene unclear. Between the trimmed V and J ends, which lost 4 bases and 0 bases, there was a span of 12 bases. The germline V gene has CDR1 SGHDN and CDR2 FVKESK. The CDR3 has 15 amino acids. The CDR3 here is CASSRIEVYQETQYF. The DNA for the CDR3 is TGTGCCAGCAGCCGAATCGAGGTGTACCAAGAGACCCAGTACTTC. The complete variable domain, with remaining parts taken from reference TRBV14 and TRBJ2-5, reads EAGVTQFPSHSVIEKGQTVTLRCDPISGHDNLYWYRRVMGKEIKFLLHFVKESKQDESGMPNNRFLAERTGGTYSTLKVQPAELEDSGVYFCASSRIEVYQETQYFGPGTRLLVL.

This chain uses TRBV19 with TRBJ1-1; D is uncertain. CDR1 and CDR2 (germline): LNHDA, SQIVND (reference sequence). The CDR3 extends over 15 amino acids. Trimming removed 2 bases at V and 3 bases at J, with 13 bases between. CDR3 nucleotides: TGTGCCAGTAGTATATGGGATGTAGTAGACACTGAAGCTTTCTTT. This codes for CASSIWDVVDTEAFF.

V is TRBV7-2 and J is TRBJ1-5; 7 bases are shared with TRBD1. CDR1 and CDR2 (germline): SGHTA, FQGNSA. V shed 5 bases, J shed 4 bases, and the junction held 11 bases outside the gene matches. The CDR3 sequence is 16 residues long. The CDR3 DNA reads TGTGCCAGCAGCCTCCGGGACAGCGGAGCTAATCAGCCCCAGCATTTT. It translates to CASSLRDSGANQPQHF.

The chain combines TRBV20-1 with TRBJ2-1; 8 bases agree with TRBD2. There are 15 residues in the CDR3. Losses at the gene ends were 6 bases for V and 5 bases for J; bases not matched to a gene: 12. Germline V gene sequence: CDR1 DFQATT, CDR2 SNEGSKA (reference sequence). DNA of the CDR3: TGCAGTGCAGACACTAGCGGAAGAGGCCACAATGAGCAGTTCTTC. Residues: CSADTSGRGHNEQFF.

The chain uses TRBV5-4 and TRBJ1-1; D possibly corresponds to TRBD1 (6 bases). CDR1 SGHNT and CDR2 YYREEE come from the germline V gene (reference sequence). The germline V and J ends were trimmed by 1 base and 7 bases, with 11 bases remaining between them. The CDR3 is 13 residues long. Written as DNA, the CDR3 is TGTGCCAGCAGCTTGCCAGGGGCGAGTGAAGCTTTCTTT. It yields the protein CASSLPGASEAFF.

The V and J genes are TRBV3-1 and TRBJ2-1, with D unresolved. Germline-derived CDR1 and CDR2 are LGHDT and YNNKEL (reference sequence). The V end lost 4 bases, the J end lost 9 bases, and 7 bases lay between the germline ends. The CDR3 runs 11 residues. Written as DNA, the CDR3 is TGTGCCAGCAGCCCGAATCCTGAGCAGTTCTTC. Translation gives CASSPNPEQFF.

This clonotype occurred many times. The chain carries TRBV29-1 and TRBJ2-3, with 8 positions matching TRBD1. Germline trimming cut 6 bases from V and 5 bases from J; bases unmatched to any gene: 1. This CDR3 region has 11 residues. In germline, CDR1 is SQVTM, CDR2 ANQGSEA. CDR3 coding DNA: TGCAGCGTCGACAGGGGAGATACGCAGTATTTT. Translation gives CSVDRGDTQYF.

The DNA for the CDR3 is TGTGCCAGCAGGCGGACTAGCGGGAGTCGTTCGGAGACCCAGTACTTC. Translation: CASRRTSGSRSETQYF. This sequence joins TRBV3-1 and TRBJ2-5, with 13 bases fitting TRBD2. The junction had 9 bases not matched to a gene; V was cut back by 6 bases and J by 5 bases. CDR3 length equals 16 residues. Germline CDR1 reads LGHDT; CDR2 reads YNNKEL (reference sequence).

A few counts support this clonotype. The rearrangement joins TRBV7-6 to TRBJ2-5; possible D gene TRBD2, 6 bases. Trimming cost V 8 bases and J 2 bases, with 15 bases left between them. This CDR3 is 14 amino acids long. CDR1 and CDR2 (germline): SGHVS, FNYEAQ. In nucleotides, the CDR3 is TGTGCCAGCGGGGCGGGATCGCTTCAAGAGACCCAGTACTTC. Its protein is CASGAGSLQETQYF.

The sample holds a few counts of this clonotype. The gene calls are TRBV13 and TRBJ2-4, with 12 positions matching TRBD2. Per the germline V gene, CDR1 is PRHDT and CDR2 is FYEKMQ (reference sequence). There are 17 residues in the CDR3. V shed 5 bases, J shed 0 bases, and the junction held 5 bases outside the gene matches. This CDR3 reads CASSTSGRSIAKNIQYF. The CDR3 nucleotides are TGTGCCAGCAGCACTAGCGGGAGGTCTATAGCCAAAAACATTCAGTACTTC. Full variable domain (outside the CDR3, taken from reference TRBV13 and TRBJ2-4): AAGVIQSPRHLIKEKRETATLKCYPIPRHDTVYWYQQGPGQDPQFLISFYEKMQSDKGSIPDRFSAQQFSDYHSELNMSSLELGDSALYFCASSTSGRSIAKNIQYFGAGTRLSVL.

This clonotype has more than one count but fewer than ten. CDR3 in amino acids: CASSLGGTGVFYEQYF. The CDR3 nucleotides are TGTGCCAGCAGCTTGGGTGGGACAGGGGTCTTCTACGAGCAGTACTTC. V and J are TRBV7-9 and TRBJ2-7, with 10 bases identical to TRBD1. The J segment lost 3 bases and the V segment lost 3 bases, leaving 8 bases of the junction unmatched. The CDR3 totals 16 residues. Germline-derived CDR1 and CDR2 are SEHNR and FQNEAQ (reference sequence).

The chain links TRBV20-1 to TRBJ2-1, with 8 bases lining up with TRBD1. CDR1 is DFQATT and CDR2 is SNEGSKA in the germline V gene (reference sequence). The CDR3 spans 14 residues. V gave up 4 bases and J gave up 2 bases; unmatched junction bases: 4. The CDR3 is CSAIGQGTYNEQFF. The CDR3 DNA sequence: TGCAGTGCTATCGGACAGGGCACCTACAATGAGCAGTTCTTC.

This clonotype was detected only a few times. The DNA for the CDR3 is TGTGCCAGCAGCTTAGTTGGGACAGGTTATCAAGAGACCCAGTACTTC. Translating it yields CASSLVGTGYQETQYF. J is TRBJ2-5 and V is TRBV7-2; 8 bases map to TRBD1. Germline V CDR1 and CDR2: SGHTA, FQGNSA. Trimming at V came to 1 base and at J to 2 bases, leaving 6 bases not matched to a gene. The length of the CDR3 is 16 residues.

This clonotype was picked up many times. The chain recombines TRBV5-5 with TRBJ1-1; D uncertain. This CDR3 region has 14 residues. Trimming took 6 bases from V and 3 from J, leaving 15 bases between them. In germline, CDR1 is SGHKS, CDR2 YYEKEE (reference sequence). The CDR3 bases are TGTGCCAGCACACCTGTGTGGGCGGACACTGAAGCTTTCTTT. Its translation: CASTPVWADTEAFF.

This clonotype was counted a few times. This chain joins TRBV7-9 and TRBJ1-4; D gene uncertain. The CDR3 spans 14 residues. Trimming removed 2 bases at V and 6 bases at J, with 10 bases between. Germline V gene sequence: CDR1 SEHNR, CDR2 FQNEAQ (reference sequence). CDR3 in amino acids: CASSLLDSDEKLFF. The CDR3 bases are TGTGCCAGCAGCTTACTCGATTCCGATGAAAAACTGTTTTTT.

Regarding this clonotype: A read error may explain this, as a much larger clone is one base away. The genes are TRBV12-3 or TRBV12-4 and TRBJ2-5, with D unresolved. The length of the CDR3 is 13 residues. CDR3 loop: CDSSFSPQETQYF. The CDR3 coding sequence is TGTGACAGCAGTTTCTCACCCCAAGAGACCCAGTACTTC.

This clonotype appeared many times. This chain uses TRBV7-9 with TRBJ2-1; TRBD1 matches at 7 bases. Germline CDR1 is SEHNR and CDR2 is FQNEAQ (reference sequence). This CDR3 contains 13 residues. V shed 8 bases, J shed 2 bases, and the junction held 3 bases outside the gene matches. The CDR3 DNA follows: TGTGCCAGCGACGGACAGGCCTACAATGAGCAGTTCTTC. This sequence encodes CASDGQAYNEQFF.

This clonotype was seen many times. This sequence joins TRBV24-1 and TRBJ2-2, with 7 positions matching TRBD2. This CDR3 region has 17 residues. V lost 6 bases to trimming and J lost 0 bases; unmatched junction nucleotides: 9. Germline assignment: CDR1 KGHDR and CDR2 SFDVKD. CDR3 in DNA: TGTGCCACCAGTCCGGAGTCTAGCGGAACGAACACCGGGGAGCTGTTTTTT. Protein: CATSPESSGTNTGELFF.

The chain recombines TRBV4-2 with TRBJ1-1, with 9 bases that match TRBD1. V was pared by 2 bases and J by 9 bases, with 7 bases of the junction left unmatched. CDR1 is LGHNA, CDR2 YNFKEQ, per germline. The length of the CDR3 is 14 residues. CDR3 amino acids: CASSQSGQGSQAFF. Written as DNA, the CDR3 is TGTGCCAGCAGCCAATCGGGACAGGGTAGCCAAGCTTTCTTT.

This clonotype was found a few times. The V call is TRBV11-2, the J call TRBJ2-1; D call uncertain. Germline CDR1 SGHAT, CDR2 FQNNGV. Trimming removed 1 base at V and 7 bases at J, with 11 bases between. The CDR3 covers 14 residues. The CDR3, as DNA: TGTGCCAGCAGCTTAGTTGTAGACTTGAATGAGCAGTTCTTC. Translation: CASSLVVDLNEQFF.

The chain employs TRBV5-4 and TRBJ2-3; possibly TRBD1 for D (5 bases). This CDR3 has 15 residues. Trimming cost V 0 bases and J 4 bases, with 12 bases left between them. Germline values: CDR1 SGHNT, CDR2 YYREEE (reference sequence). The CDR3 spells CASSLGQGTADTQYF. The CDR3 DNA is TGTGCCAGCAGCTTGGGGCAGGGTACAGCAGATACGCAGTATTTT.

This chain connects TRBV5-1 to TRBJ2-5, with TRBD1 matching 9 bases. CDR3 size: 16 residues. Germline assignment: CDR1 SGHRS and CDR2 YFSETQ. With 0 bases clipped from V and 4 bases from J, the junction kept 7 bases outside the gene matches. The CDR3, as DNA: TGCGCCAGCAGCTTGGTTGTACAGGGGGCGGCAGAGACCCAGTACTTC. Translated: CASSLVVQGAAETQYF.